The rows below give T cell receptor beta chains drawn from one sample of a study of cytomegalovirus exposure and HLA in healthy donors. Measured with immunoSEQ multiplex PCR; TCRdb has only the in-frame clones, and not every one. The sample contains roughly 100,000 clones, less than 80% of which appear only once. Sequencing was performed on PBMCs. The source of these receptors is a man younger than 45 in good health and CMV-seropositive. CDR3s include the opening cysteine and the closing phenylalanine or tryptophan. The D gene is left open where the match is weak. Not all rows give a size; the values are once, few, many and, for expanded clones, a class.

J	V	D	size	DNA	CDR3
TRBJ2-1	TRBV27	NA	NA	TGTGCCAGTTCTCTACGGGGTGCGTACAATGAGCAGTTCTTC	CASSLRGAYNEQFF
TRBJ1-5	TRBV2	TRBD1	NA	TGTGCCAGCACTTTGGACAGGGGGCAGCCCCAGCATTTT	CASTLDRGQPQHF
TRBJ2-3	TRBV7-8	NA	NA	TGTGCCAGCAGCTTCCGACAGGCTCTGGATACGCAGTATTTT	CASSFRQALDTQYF
TRBJ2-5	TRBV5-1	NA	NA	TGCGCCAGCAGCCCGGGGGGCTTTCAAGAGACCCAGTACTTC	CASSPGGFQETQYF
TRBJ2-7	TRBV25-1	NA	NA	TGTGCCAGCAGTGAATCTGGTTGGCACGAGCAGTACTTC	CASSESGWHEQYF
TRBJ1-2	TRBV29-1	NA	NA	TGCAGCGCCGAGGGGGGGGCCAGCTATGGCTACACCTTC	CSAEGGASYGYTF
TRBJ1-1	TRBV7-8	NA	few	TGTGCCAGCAGCCTAGTGACAGGGAACACTGAAGCTTTCTTT	CASSLVTGNTEAFF
TRBJ2-7	TRBV6-5	TRBD2	NA	TGTGCCACGGTTGGGGGGGAGCGCGAGCAGTACTTC	CATVGGEREQYF
TRBJ2-7	TRBV19	NA	NA	TGTGCCAGCATCTTAGACAGGTCCCCTTACGAGCAGTACTTC	CASILDRSPYEQYF
TRBJ1-6	TRBV10-2	NA	NA	TGCGCCACCATGGGGCTGCTGGGTTCACCCCTCCACTTT	CATMGLLGSPLHF
TRBJ1-3	TRBV5-5	NA	NA	TGTGCCAGCAGCCTCCCTCCCTTGGGAAACACCATATATTTT	CASSLPPLGNTIYF
TRBJ2-1	TRBV15	TRBD1	few	TGTGCCACCAGCAGAGATAATAGGGGGCCGAATGAGCAGTTCTTC	CATSRDNRGPNEQFF
TRBJ1-1	TRBV5-4	NA	NA	TGTGCCAGCAGCTCACCCGGACAGTTCCGCACTGAAGCTTTCTTT	CASSSPGQFRTEAFF
TRBJ2-6	TRBV14	NA	NA	TGTGCCAGCAGCTCGCTCTATGGGGCCAACGTCCTGACTTTC	CASSSLYGANVLTF
TRBJ2-7	TRBV21-1	NA	once	TGTGCCAGCAGCATGGGACAAGGGCAGTACTTC	CASSMGQGQYF
TRBJ2-2	TRBV19	TRBD1	few	TGTGCCAGTAGTACGGGACAGTACACCGGGGAGCTGTTTTTT	CASSTGQYTGELFF
TRBJ2-7	TRBV13	TRBD1	NA	TGTGCCAGCAGCTGGACGGGACAGTTACTTTACGAGCAGTACTTC	CASSWTGQLLYEQYF
TRBJ2-5	TRBV7-9	NA	few	TGTGCCAGCAGGAGGACAAGAAAAGAGACCCAGTACTTC	CASRRTRKETQYF
TRBJ2-3	TRBV7-3	TRBD2	NA	TGTGCCAGCAGTTTAGCGGGGCCCACAGATACGCAGTATTTT	CASSLAGPTDTQYF
TRBJ1-5	TRBV9	TRBD1	NA	TGTGCCAGCAGCGCCGGAGACAGGGGCCAGCCCCAGCATTTT	CASSAGDRGQPQHF
TRBJ2-3	TRBV5-5	TRBD2	NA	TGTGCCAGCAGCCTTCAGACTAGCGGGGGGGCAGATACGCAGTATTTT	CASSLQTSGGADTQYF
TRBJ2-1	TRBV2	TRBD1	few	TGTGCCAGCAGTGAGTGGACAGGGTACAGCAATGAGCAGTTCTTC	CASSEWTGYSNEQFF